This paragraph covers one TCR beta chain sequence. The antigen is unknown. This sample was taken from a study of T cell repertoires in cytomegalovirus infection. About the research overall: Peptides in the study included HLA-C-restricted and HLA-B-restricted CMV epitopes. CMV infection plus the matching HLA type was flagged by public TCR beta signatures.

Germline assignment: CDR1 SGDLS and CDR2 YYNGEE. V trimming: 4 bases; J trimming: 4 bases; junction bases outside the gene matches: 9. The CDR3 loop spans 17 amino acids. Study-level points and caveats: Across the ex vivo response, the dominant clonotypes were HLA-C-restricted CMV-specific TCR beta clonotypes. People with CMV and the relevant HLA were identified by cumulative public TCR beta family frequency.

TCRdb re-called the reads through MiXCR, storing one row per CDR3 protein. In the table there are 750,000 to 900,000 distinct CDR3 sequences, about 28% of which are singletons. The origin of this receptor is a human donor in good health (CMV status not recorded). Some clones in this sample may be carry-over from other donors' samples. V gene TRBV9 combines with J gene TRBJ2-1; 12 positions agree with TRBD2. The material sequenced was cultured CD8+ T cells from PBMCs, taken from culture after CMV antigen stimulation. CDR3 DNA: TGTGCCAGCAGCTTCTACCCCGGGACTAGCGGGTACAATGAGCAGTTCTTC. Protein: CASSFYPGTSGYNEQFF.